This entry concerns a single T cell receptor beta chain. PCR amplification relied on 60 Vbeta primers (plus 13 Jbeta primers). The data were produced by immunoSEQ multiplex PCR, yet TCRdb's version contains in-frame clones alone and is incomplete. The sample records roughly 140,000 clones, approximately 82% being singletons. The sample comes from a study of cytomegalovirus exposure and HLA in healthy donors. Between the trimmed V and J ends, which lost 0 bases and 8 bases, there was a span of 15 bases. The CDR3 contains 15 residues. Germline V gene lookup returns CDR1 SGHDT and CDR2 YYEEEE. This TCR was sampled from a woman aged 50 to 60 in good health and CMV-seropositive. Sequences were obtained from PBMCs. The chain carries TRBV5-6 and TRBJ1-5; D is possibly TRBD1 (5 bases). The CDR3 region has the DNA TGTGCCAGCAGCTTGGGCCTTAGCAGGGAAGAGCCCCAGCATTTT. Protein sequence: CASSLGLSREEPQHF.